This TCR beta chain came from a study of tumor and adjacent non-tumor tissue in lung cancer (dated by TCRdb to between 2017 and 2018). Regarding the research as a whole: By cancer type, the cohort comprised eleven to twelve adenocarcinoma patients, a couple of squamous cell carcinoma patients and 1 small cell lung cancer patient. The approximately 15 patients were aged roughly 30 to 76 years, included about ten men and 5 women, and had TNM stage I to III disease. In total, sequencing yielded some 130 million productive TCRbeta reads, which works out to an average of around 4.2 million reads per sample. Using bulk TCRbeta repertoires from 15 lung cancer patients, the study set lung tumor tissue side by side with matched distant non-tumor lung tissue. Around 31 paired specimens, one tumor and one normal lung sample per patient, were profiled by TCRbeta CDR3 sequencing.

RNA was extracted from bulk unsorted tissue and checked for quality with a NanoDrop ND-1000 and an Agilent 2100. All donors had newly diagnosed lung cancer, had not received prior chemotherapy, and were admitted for thoracic surgery in China between August and November 2014. The study excluded patients who had received radiotherapy or chemotherapy before or who had another cancer at the same time. Surgical tissue pieces of about 1-2.2 cm3 were preserved in RNAlater solution and stored at -80 °C until use. Findings and caveats that apply to the study as a whole: Significantly higher TCR diversity was found in younger patients, and higher tumor TCR diversity was associated with shorter overall and disease-free survival. In normal lung, the top 100 clones accounted for a significantly larger cumulative share of the repertoire than in tumor tissue. Because peripheral blood was not sequenced, blood TCRbeta repertoires in the lung cancer patients of the study were not examined. Neither the sequencing platform nor unique molecular identifiers are mentioned in the methods. TCR diversity (inverse Simpson) was significantly higher in tumor than in normal lung tissue (roughly 390 vs 170, P = 0.0075, Mann-Whitney U test). Only about 15 patients were in the cohort, and the authors stated that larger samples and more detailed clinical data are needed.

Regarding this clonotype: Its antigen remains undetermined. Base qualities are not provided; no much larger clone lies one nucleotide away.

Library construction relied on multiplex PCR. Sequenced on an Illumina HiSeq 2500. Following protocols modified from ARM-PCR, the researchers constructed TCRbeta libraries through three rounds of nested PCR with primers (Table S4). PCR products of 200-500 bp were gel-excised and purified with the QIAquick gel extraction kit before sequencing. The paper's processing steps were these. Trimmomatic was used to clean the reads, FLASH merged the cleaned reads into complete CDR3 sequences, and MiTCR assigned the sequences to V(D)J germline segments. VDJtools was used to compute clonal diversity as the inverse Simpson's index. A read counted as productive if the sequence was in-frame and lacked a premature stop codon. TCRdb handled the public reads itself, with Q25 trimming in fastp and clone calling in MiXCR, and kept productive beta chains. Every distinct CDR3 protein forms one entry, paired with its most common genes and DNA. The V and J calls come from TCRdb's annotation, not from the publication. This sample has about 85,000 distinct CDR3 sequences in its table, and 61% of those were observed once. Roughly 14% of the sample rests with the top ten.

Its CDR3 holds 12 amino acids, cysteine through phenylalanine. Of all the DNA, just the CDR3 is kept, 36 bases in frame from base 1. V is reduced by 10 bases and J by 6 bases, leaving a spacing of 15 bases between them. Per the germline V gene (reference sequence), PRHDT is the CDR1 and FYEKMQ is the CDR2. The receptor was derived from a man between 65 and 85 years old with non-small cell lung cancer. The sample was lung tumor tissue. The chain is encoded by TRBV13 joined to TRBJ1-2; no D gene can be assigned with confidence. The sequenced DNA is TGTGCCATCACCTTAAGTCAAGATGGCTACACCTTC. This is translated as CAITLSQDGYTF.